The clone carrying this TCR beta chain was counted only a few times. Its antigen remains unknown. The sample belongs to a study of CD8 T cells in ankylosing spondylitis. Germline CDR1 and CDR2: SGHVS and FQNEAQ. The CDR3 totals 18 residues. With 1 base removed from V and 0 bases from J, the gap between germline ends came to 17 bases. Study-wide results and limits: The study identified a TCR beta motif of 7 or 8 highly homologous variants that appeared characteristic of ankylosing spondylitis blood. Researchers reportedly found disease-linked clones significantly enriched in matched ankylosing spondylitis synovial fluid.

TCR beta libraries were made by quantitative 5'-RACE with molecular barcodes. Using its own MiXCR run on the 5' RACE reads, TCRdb lists one record per CDR3 protein. The sample consists of over 600,000 distinct CDR3 sequences, under 20% of them appearing once. The genes are TRBV7-8 and TRBJ2-3; the D gene is possibly TRBD1 (5 bases). The TCR originated in a male donor with ankylosing spondylitis. Input material: blood, either unsorted or a sorted T cell fraction (not recorded which). This CDR3 reads CASSLGANRLSSTDTQYF. The DNA for the CDR3 is TGTGCCAGCAGCTTAGGCGCCAACAGGCTATCTAGCACAGATACGCAGTATTTT.